The 13 T cell receptor beta chains presented below share a single source sample, sequenced in a study of cytotoxic CD8 clonotypes in ibrutinib-treated CLL. Libraries were prepared by immunoSEQ multiplex PCR; TCRdb keeps only in-frame clonotypes and omits some of them. The sample shows 150,000 or so clones, 75% to 85% of them seen only once. The material sequenced was PBMCs, taken after 12 months of ibrutinib treatment. The receptor source for this set is a human donor with chronic lymphocytic leukemia.

This sequence joins TRBV30 and TRBJ2-3, with D hard to call. Germline V CDR1 and CDR2: GTSNPN, SVGIG (reference sequence). The CDR3 extends over 15 amino acids. With 2 bases removed from V and 0 bases from J, the gap between germline ends came to 12 bases. The CDR3 DNA reads as TGTGCCTGGAGTAGATTAGCAACCAGCACAGATACGCAGTATTTT. It specifies CAWSRLATSTDTQYF. Looking up the rest from reference TRBV30 and TRBJ2-3 gives the full variable domain: SQTIHQWPATLVQPVGSPLSLECTVEGTSNPNLYWYRQAAGRGLQLLFYSVGIGQISSEVPQNLSASRPQDRQFILSSKKLLLSDSGFYLCAWSRLATSTDTQYFGPGTRLTVL.

The V and J genes are TRBV25-1 and TRBJ1-4; D is perhaps TRBD1 (5 bases). The V gene lost 9 bases and the J gene lost 5 bases, with 13 bases spanning the gap. Germline V lookup: CDR1 MGHDK, CDR2 SYGVNS. The CDR3 sequence is 13 residues long. In nucleotides, the CDR3 is TGTGCCAGTACAGAGGACATAAATGAAAAACTGTTTTTT. This encodes CASTEDINEKLFF.

The chain joins TRBV7-2 to TRBJ1-2; 7 positions match TRBD1. V lost 5 bases, J lost 2 bases, and 5 bases stayed unmatched. Looked up from germline, CDR1 is SGHTA and CDR2 is FQGNSA. This CDR3 contains 14 residues. CDR3 loop: CASSLGQPNYGYTF. CDR3 DNA: TGTGCCAGCAGCCTGGGACAGCCCAACTATGGCTACACCTTC.

V usage is TRBV29-1 and J usage is TRBJ1-1; possible D gene TRBD1, 6 bases. Trimming pared 6 bases from V and 5 bases from J, leaving 13 bases between. CDR3 length equals 12 residues. Germline V lookup: CDR1 SQVTM, CDR2 ANQGSEA. The CDR3 spells CSVNRVETEAFF. The CDR3 nucleotides are TGCAGCGTGAACAGGGTGGAAACTGAAGCTTTCTTT.

CDR3 DNA sequence: TGCAGCTCTTACGGGAGTTGGAATGAGCAGTTCTTC. This encodes CSSYGSWNEQFF. The V and J genes are TRBV29-1 and TRBJ2-1; maybe TRBD2 (6 bases). The CDR3 has 12 amino acids. V lost 8 bases, J lost 7 bases, and 15 bases lay in between. Germline assignment: CDR1 SQVTM and CDR2 ANQGSEA.

This sequence joins TRBV7-9 and TRBJ2-7; TRBD1 might be the D (5 bases). The CDR3 runs to 13 residues. The V end was cut by 5 bases, the J end by 5 bases, with 13 bases between. Germline V gives CDR1 SEHNR, CDR2 FQNEAQ (reference sequence). For the CDR3, the DNA is TGTGCCAGCAGCATATCAGGGCGTCACGAGCAGTACTTC. Its protein product is CASSISGRHEQYF.

The rearrangement links TRBV2 to TRBJ1-1, with D possibly matching TRBD1 (6 bases). V lost 8 bases, J lost 5 bases, and 21 bases lay in between. CDR3 size: 15 residues. The V gene's germline CDR1 is SNHLY and CDR2 FYNNEI. Here the CDR3 reads CASPLVGGTRTEAFF. DNA of the CDR3: TGTGCCAGCCCCCTCGTTGGGGGCACAAGAACTGAAGCTTTCTTT.

This clone was detected only a few times. The chain couples TRBV4-1 to TRBJ1-2; D is undetermined. Germline CDR1 reads MGHRA; CDR2 reads YSYEKL. The CDR3 contains 16 residues. Trimming took off 4 bases at V and 2 bases at J, with 17 bases between the two ends. Written as DNA, the CDR3 is TGCGCCAGCAGCCCCCCGGATGGGGATCTCAACTATGGCTACACCTTC. The encoded protein is CASSPPDGDLNYGYTF.

The chain carries TRBV2 and TRBJ2-1; the D gene could be TRBD1 or TRBD2 (5 bases each). CDR1 and CDR2 (germline): SNHLY, FYNNEI. The CDR3 consists of 14 residues. Trimming shortened V by 2 bases and J by 8 bases, and 13 bases separated the two germline ends. Here the CDR3 DNA reads TGTGCCAGCAGTGAACAGGGATACGGGGATGAGCAGTTCTTC. This codes for CASSEQGYGDEQFF. The variable domain in full, completed from reference TRBV2 and TRBJ2-1, reads EPEVTQTPSHQVTQMGQEVILRCVPISNHLYFYWYRQILGQKVEFLVSFYNNEISEKSEIFDDQFSVERPDGSNFTLKIRSTKLEDSAMYFCASSEQGYGDEQFFGPGTRLTVL.

The V gene is TRBV4-2, the J gene TRBJ2-1; D unresolved. This CDR3 has 16 residues. Germline CDR1 LGHNA, CDR2 YNFKEQ. Trimming pared 1 base from V and 0 bases from J, leaving 10 bases between. CDR3 region: CASSQGEATSYNEQFF. In DNA, the CDR3 is TGTGCCAGCAGCCAAGGTGAAGCCACCTCCTACAATGAGCAGTTCTTC.

The CDR3 sequence is CASSPRTGGINQPQHF. The CDR3 coding sequence is TGTGCCAGTAGTCCGCGGACAGGGGGAATTAATCAGCCCCAGCATTTT. This chain uses TRBV19 with TRBJ1-5; 10 bases map to TRBD1. Germline V lookup: CDR1 LNHDA, CDR2 SQIVND (reference sequence). The J segment lost 4 bases and the V segment lost 5 bases, leaving 8 bases of the junction unmatched. The CDR3 has 16 residues.

The rearrangement joins TRBV6-5 to TRBJ1-5; D gene unclear. Deletions cut 0 bases from V and 0 bases from J, with 6 bases between. The CDR3 runs to 15 residues. The germline gives CDR1 MNHEY, CDR2 SVGAGI. In nucleotides, the CDR3 is TGTGCCAGCAGTTACTCCAGGAGTAGCAATCAGCCCCAGCATTTT. Translated: CASSYSRSSNQPQHF.

This chain joins TRBV18 and TRBJ2-2; D gene uncertain. CDR3 size: 13 residues. Trimming took 9 bases from V and 1 from J, leaving 9 bases between them. Germline V gene lookup returns CDR1 KGHSH and CDR2 LQKENI. This CDR3 reads CASRWQNTGELFF. CDR3 in DNA: TGTGCCAGTAGGTGGCAGAACACCGGGGAGCTGTTTTTT. Complete variable domain (other parts from reference TRBV18 and TRBJ2-2): NAGVMQNPRHLVRRRGQEARLRCSPMKGHSHVYWYRQLPEEGLKFMVYLQKENIIDESGMPKERFSAEFPKEGPSILRIQQVVRGDSAAYFCASRWQNTGELFFGEGSRLTVL.